Sequencing of this TCR beta chain was carried out in a study of blood T cell repertoires in COVID-19. In terms of age and location, participants ranged from about 18 to 90 years and lived in about 25 US areas. Researchers sorted participants into cohorts using their self-reported clinical history. The study counted Cohort 3 donors as recovered given two negative PCRs, clearance, or symptom resolution. This table comes from immunoSEQ multiplex PCR, and its TCRdb copy is limited to in-frame clones, with some not included. The sample has 350,000 or so clones, roughly 90% seen once. The CDR3 is made up of 16 amino acids. Germline-derived CDR1 and CDR2 are MGHDK and SYGVNS. V was clipped by 2 bases and J by 4 bases, with 15 bases between them.

The sequence came from a woman in her 30s who had recovered from COVID-19. Sample: PBMCs or T cells enriched from blood (not recorded which). This chain links TRBV25-1 with TRBJ2-1; tentative D call: TRBD2 (6 bases). CDR3 sequence (DNA): TGTGCCAGCAGTGAACAGGGAGGAGGGTCTTACAATGAGCAGTTCTTC. Amino acids: CASSEQGGGSYNEQFF.